This is a list of T cell receptor beta chains from one sample in a study of shared clonotypes between healthy human individuals. The method was immunoSEQ multiplex PCR; TCRdb's version includes in-frame clones alone and lacks a portion of them. This sample yields a few million clones, of which 95% are seen a single time; around 0.13% belongs to the top ten. The sequenced material came from naive CD4+ T cells sorted from blood. All receptors derive from a man aged 18 to 35 in good health. The CDR3 runs from the conserved cysteine through the conserved F or W. A D gene is named only where the DNA matches it firmly. Size values are once, few and many counts, or a class for expanded clones, and some rows have none.

d_call j_call clone_size v_call cdr3_aa cdr3_nt
TRBD2 TRBJ2-6 once TRBV10-3 CAISPTSGDNNVLTF TGTGCCATCAGCCCAACTAGCGGGGACAACAACGTCCTGACTTTC
TRBD2 TRBJ2-2 NA TRBV10-2 CAVSGKGGTGELFF TGCGCCGTTAGCGGGAAGGGGGGGACCGGGGAGCTGTTTTTT
NA TRBJ2-5 once TRBV6-1 CASSERRGLGETQYF TGTGCCAGCAGTGAACGGAGGGGGCTGGGAGAGACCCAGTACTTC
NA TRBJ2-2 NA TRBV4-3 CASSQNLAFPTSGELFF TGCGCCAGCAGCCAAAACCTAGCCTTCCCGACCTCCGGGGAGCTGTTTTTT
NA TRBJ1-4 NA TRBV6-6 CASSYSVSEKLFF TGTGCCAGCAGTTACTCTGTTTCCGAAAAACTGTTTTTT
NA TRBJ1-3 NA TRBV7-8 CASSLALGQTYRDSGNTIYF TGTGCCAGCAGCTTAGCGCTAGGACAGACATATAGAGACTCTGGAAACACCATATATTTT
NA TRBJ1-1 NA TRBV6-5 CASSYSSTGNTEAFF TGTGCCAGCAGTTACTCCTCTACAGGGAATACTGAAGCTTTCTTT
TRBD2 TRBJ2-5 NA TRBV10-2 CASTAGGETQYF TGCGCCAGCACCGCGGGAGGGGAGACCCAGTACTTC
TRBD2 TRBJ2-1 NA TRBV6-1 CASSGGLAGSYNEQFF TGTGCCAGCAGTGGGGGACTAGCGGGGTCCTACAATGAGCAGTTCTTC
NA TRBJ1-5 NA TRBV4-2 CASSQEGISQPQHF TGTGCCAGCAGCCAAGAAGGGATCAGTCAGCCCCAGCATTTT
NA TRBJ2-1 NA TRBV30 CAWTTGGYNEQFF TGTGCCTGGACCACCGGGGGTTACAATGAGCAGTTCTTC
NA TRBJ2-3 NA TRBV30 CAWSVGDTQYF TGTGCCTGGAGTGTAGGCGATACGCAGTATTTT
TRBD1 TRBJ2-5 NA TRBV10-3 CAISGTAQETQYF TGTGCCATCAGCGGGACAGCCCAAGAGACCCAGTACTTC
NA TRBJ2-5 NA TRBV2 CASVSDRSKTQYF TGTGCCAGCGTCAGTGACAGGTCAAAGACCCAGTACTTC
NA TRBJ2-2 NA TRBV7-2 CASSLNWNTGELFF TGTGCCAGCAGCTTGAACTGGAACACCGGGGAGCTGTTTTTT
NA TRBJ2-7 NA TRBV5-7 CASRILDLYEQYF TGTGCCAGCAGAATACTAGATCTATACGAGCAGTACTTC
NA TRBJ1-1 NA TRBV11-2 CASSLGQGNTEAFF TGTGCCAGCAGCTTAGGCCAGGGTAACACTGAAGCTTTCTTT
TRBD1 TRBJ2-1 NA TRBV7-3 CASSASAGTGVNEQFF TGTGCCAGCAGCGCGTCGGCCGGGACAGGGGTAAATGAGCAGTTCTTC
NA TRBJ2-1 NA TRBV30 CAWTTYNEQFF TGTGCCTGGACTACATACAATGAGCAGTTCTTC
TRBD1 TRBJ1-6 NA TRBV11-2 CASSPRQGTSLHF TGTGCCAGCAGCCCCCGACAGGGGACCTCCCTCCACTTT
NA TRBJ2-1 NA TRBV10-2 CASSQLGIAYNEQFF TGCGCCAGCAGCCAACTAGGGATCGCCTACAATGAGCAGTTCTTC
NA TRBJ1-1 few TRBV5-1 CASSLDRVNTEAFF TGCGCCAGCAGCTTGGACAGGGTGAACACTGAAGCTTTCTTT
TRBD1 TRBJ1-2 NA TRBV6-1 CASSEAFGGQGMSSGGYTF TGTGCCAGCAGTGAAGCTTTTGGGGGACAGGGGATGAGTTCAGGTGGCTACACCTTC
NA TRBJ2-7 NA TRBV14 CASSQDLIYEQYF TGTGCCAGCAGCCAAGATTTGATATACGAGCAGTACTTC
NA TRBJ1-1 NA TRBV2 CASRTNTEAFF TGTGCCAGCCGAACGAACACTGAAGCTTTCTTT
TRBD2 TRBJ2-3 NA TRBV7-2 CASSSGTSGTTQYF TGTGCCAGCAGCTCTGGGACTAGCGGGACCACGCAGTATTTT
NA TRBJ2-5 NA TRBV19 CASSISVAGQETQYF TGTGCCAGTAGTATTAGTGTGGCGGGCCAAGAGACCCAGTACTTC
TRBD1 TRBJ2-3 NA TRBV7-2 CARRSGTVPTDTQYF TGTGCCCGCAGATCGGGGACAGTCCCCACAGATACGCAGTATTTT
NA TRBJ2-2 NA TRBV18 CASSPAHGNTGELFF TGTGCCAGCTCACCTGCGCATGGTAACACCGGGGAGCTGTTTTTT
NA TRBJ2-2 once TRBV6-5 CASSREPTGELFF TGTGCCAGCAGCCGGGAGCCGACCGGGGAGCTGTTTTTT
NA TRBJ2-5 few TRBV5-1 CASSLGDFDKETQYF TGCGCCAGCAGCTTGGGGGACTTCGATAAAGAGACCCAGTACTTC
TRBD1 TRBJ2-1 once TRBV18 CASSPGQGAYNEQFF TGTGCCAGCTCACCGGGACAGGGGGCATACAATGAGCAGTTCTTC
NA TRBJ2-7 NA TRBV5-1 CASSLDARIDYEQYF TGCGCCAGCAGCTTGGACGCTCGGATCGACTACGAGCAGTACTTC
NA TRBJ2-2 NA TRBV30 CAWNLATNTGELFF TGTGCCTGGAATTTGGCGACAAACACCGGGGAGCTGTTTTTT
TRBD1 TRBJ1-2 NA TRBV18 CASTGTGADYGYTF TGTGCCAGCACAGGGACAGGGGCGGACTATGGCTACACCTTC
TRBD1 TRBJ2-2 NA TRBV27 CASRPGTGRRWELFF TGTGCCAGCAGGCCCGGGACAGGGAGGAGGTGGGAGCTGTTTTTT
TRBD1 TRBJ1-5 NA TRBV27 CASSLRNRGLGSNQPQHF TGTGCCAGCAGTTTACGGAACAGGGGGCTTGGAAGCAATCAGCCCCAGCATTTT
TRBD2 TRBJ2-5 once TRBV7-2 CASSLALAGVGETQYF TGTGCCAGCAGCTTAGCCCTAGCGGGAGTTGGAGAGACCCAGTACTTC
NA TRBJ2-7 NA TRBV6-1 CASNRDSYEQYF TGTGCCAGCAACAGGGACTCCTACGAGCAGTACTTC
NA TRBJ1-5 once TRBV2 CASSEGLSGQPQHF TGTGCCAGCAGTGAGGGCCTATCCGGTCAGCCCCAGCATTTT
TRBD2 TRBJ2-1 NA TRBV2 CASSEGSVGGDEQFF TGTGCCAGCAGTGAAGGGTCTGTCGGGGGGGATGAGCAGTTCTTC
TRBD1 TRBJ2-5 NA TRBV2 CASSARTGDGKTQYF TGTGCCAGCAGCGCAAGGACAGGGGACGGGAAGACCCAGTACTTC
NA TRBJ2-1 NA TRBV2 CASSEATDLSSYNEQFF TGTGCCAGCAGTGAAGCTACCGACTTAAGCTCCTACAATGAGCAGTTCTTC
NA TRBJ1-4 NA TRBV30 CAWMREKLFF TGTGCCTGGATGCGGGAAAAACTGTTTTTT
NA TRBJ1-1 NA TRBV10-2 CASSEVEGNTEAFF TGCGCCAGCAGTGAGGTAGAGGGGAACACTGAAGCTTTCTTT
TRBD1 TRBJ1-5 NA TRBV10-3 CAISDGTGDSNQPQHF TGTGCCATCAGTGATGGGACAGGGGATAGCAATCAGCCCCAGCATTTT